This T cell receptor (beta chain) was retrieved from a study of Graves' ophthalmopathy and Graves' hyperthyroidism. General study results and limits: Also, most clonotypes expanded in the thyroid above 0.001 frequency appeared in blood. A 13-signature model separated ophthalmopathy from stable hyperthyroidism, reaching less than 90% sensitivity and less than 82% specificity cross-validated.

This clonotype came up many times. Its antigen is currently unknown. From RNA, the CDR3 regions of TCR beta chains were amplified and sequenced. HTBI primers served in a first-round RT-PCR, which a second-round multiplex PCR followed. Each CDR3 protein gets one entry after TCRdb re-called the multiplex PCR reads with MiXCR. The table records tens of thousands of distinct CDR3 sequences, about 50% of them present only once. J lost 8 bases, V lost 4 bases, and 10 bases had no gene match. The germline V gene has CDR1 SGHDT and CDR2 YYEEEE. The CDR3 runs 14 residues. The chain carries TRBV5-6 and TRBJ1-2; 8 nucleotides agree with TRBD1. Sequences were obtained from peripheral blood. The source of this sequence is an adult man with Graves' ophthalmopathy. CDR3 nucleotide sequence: TGTGCCAGCAGCCAAAGGACAGGGCGACACGGCTACACCTTC. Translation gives CASSQRTGRHGYTF.